The 30 T cell receptor beta chains given below trace back to one sample, sequenced in a study of T cell responses to AZD1222 COVID-19 vaccine. Repertoires were generated with immunoSEQ multiplex PCR, while TCRdb's copy carries only in-frame clones and drops some. The sample records 90,000 to 100,000 clones, about four fifths being singletons. The sample here was peripheral blood, taken 28 days after the second AZD1222 dose. The receptors were gathered from an adult who received the AZD1222 COVID-19 vaccine.

The chain combines TRBV24-1 with TRBJ2-2; D is unresolved. The length of the CDR3 is 13 residues. From germline, CDR1 is KGHDR and CDR2 SFDVKD. Trimming took 6 bases from V and 2 from J, leaving 6 bases between them. In DNA form, the CDR3 reads TGTGCCACCAGTCCTCCAAACACCGGGGAGCTGTTTTTT. This sequence encodes CATSPPNTGELFF.

The chain joins TRBV6-5 to TRBJ1-2, with D uncertain. Trimming left V 6 bases short and J 4 bases short, with 18 bases between. CDR3 size: 15 residues. Germline CDR1 MNHEY, CDR2 SVGAGI. The chain's CDR3 is CASRGLSVTPYGYTF. The CDR3 DNA follows: TGTGCCAGCAGGGGTCTATCTGTTACCCCCTATGGCTACACCTTC.

The rearrangement links TRBV28 to TRBJ2-7; tentative D call: TRBD1 (5 bases). The V gene lost 3 bases and the J gene lost 5 bases, with 14 bases spanning the gap. The CDR3 is 14 residues long. Germline CDR1 and CDR2: MDHEN and SYDVKM. CDR3 amino acids: CASSFTNLGHEQYF. The CDR3 DNA reads TGTGCCAGCAGTTTTACGAACTTGGGGCACGAGCAGTACTTC.

The rearrangement links TRBV5-1 to TRBJ1-1; 8 bases map to TRBD1. This CDR3 contains 18 residues. Trimming took 0 bases from V and 2 from J; bases not matched to a gene: 12. Germline assignment: CDR1 SGHRS and CDR2 YFSETQ. In nucleotides, the CDR3 is TGCGCCAGCAGCTTGGTTGGACAGGGTGTGCCAACCAACACTGAAGCTTTCTTT. It yields the protein CASSLVGQGVPTNTEAFF.

The CDR3 reads CASRPMDTEAFF. The CDR3 DNA sequence: TGTGCCAGCAGGCCGATGGACACTGAAGCTTTCTTT. The chain links TRBV2 to TRBJ1-1; no firm D call. Per the germline V gene, CDR1 is SNHLY and CDR2 is FYNNEI. Trimming stripped 6 bases from V and 3 bases from J, with 8 bases between. CDR3 length equals 12 residues.

J is TRBJ2-7 and V is TRBV5-6; TRBD1 is a possible D gene (6 bases). V was shortened by 4 bases and J by 6 bases, with 14 bases between the two germline ends. Looked up from germline, CDR1 is SGHDT and CDR2 is YYEEEE. The CDR3 is 13 residues long. DNA for the CDR3: TGTGCCAGCAGCCCGAACAGGGTATTCGAGCAGTACTTC. Amino acids: CASSPNRVFEQYF.

V is TRBV19 and J is TRBJ1-2, with no clear D. CDR1 and CDR2 from the germline V gene are LNHDA and SQIVND (reference sequence). The CDR3 totals 15 residues. V lost 7 bases and J 0 bases, leaving 15 bases between the germline ends. The CDR3 DNA sequence: TGTGCCAGTACCATCGGCGGGGTAGCTAACTATGGCTACACCTTC. Translation: CASTIGGVANYGYTF.

V gene TRBV6-1 combines with J gene TRBJ1-1; D possibly corresponds to TRBD1 (5 bases). Germline CDR1 reads MNHNS; CDR2 reads SASEGT. The CDR3 sequence is 13 residues long. Trimming left V 2 bases short and J 7 bases short, with 11 bases between. The CDR3 bases are TGTGCCAGCAGTGAAATTCGGGGGATTGAAGCTTTCTTT. Translated: CASSEIRGIEAFF.

J is TRBJ2-7 and V is TRBV4-3; D call uncertain. In germline, CDR1 is LGHNA, CDR2 YSLEER. V gave up 0 bases and J gave up 2 bases, with 8 bases separating them. The CDR3 is 14 residues long. CDR3 protein: CASSQEVLTYEQYF. The CDR3 DNA reads as TGCGCCAGCAGCCAAGAGGTGCTGACCTACGAGCAGTACTTC.

The chain recombines TRBV6-5 with TRBJ2-7; D perhaps matches TRBD1 (6 bases). Trimming shortened V by 6 bases and J by 2 bases, and 14 bases separated the two germline ends. The CDR3 is made up of 14 amino acids. The V gene's germline CDR1 is MNHEY and CDR2 SVGAGI. The CDR3, as DNA: TGTGCCAGCAGGACAACAGGGTTTCCCTACGAGCAGTACTTC. Translating it yields CASRTTGFPYEQYF.

V gene TRBV5-5 combines with J gene TRBJ2-7, with a possible D match to TRBD2 (5 bases). From germline, CDR1 is SGHKS and CDR2 YYEKEE (reference sequence). The CDR3 covers 12 residues. Trimming took off 2 bases at V and 6 bases at J, with 9 bases between the two ends. The CDR3 DNA sequence: TGTGCCAGCAGCTTAGTCGAGGGCGAGCAGTACTTC. The encoded protein is CASSLVEGEQYF. The full variable domain, with the rest looked up from reference TRBV5-5 and TRBJ2-7, is DAGVTQSPTHLIKTRGQQVTLRCSPISGHKSVSWYQQVLGQGPQFIFQYYEKEERGRGNFPDRFSARQFPNYSSELNVNALLLGDSALYLCASSLVEGEQYFGPGTRLTVT.

This rearrangement joins TRBV21-1 to TRBJ2-1; the DNA was not used to check the table's D call, TRBD2. TRBV21-1 is marked as a pseudogene. This CDR3 is 14 amino acids long. The CDR3 region has the DNA TGTGCCAGCTTACTAGCAGGCTCCTACAATGAGCAGTTCTTC. This encodes CASLLAGSYNEQFF.

This clone was detected a few times. CDR3 residues: CSAADNTEAFF. In DNA form, the CDR3 reads TGCAGTGCGGCAGACAACACTGAAGCTTTCTTT. This chain joins TRBV20-1 and TRBJ1-1; D not resolved. The CDR3 has 11 amino acids. V lost 6 bases and J 2 bases, leaving 7 bases between the germline ends. From germline, CDR1 is DFQATT and CDR2 SNEGSKA (reference sequence).

This rearrangement joins TRBV6-6 to TRBJ1-2; 7 positions agree with TRBD1. The CDR3 length is 14 residues. Germline V gives CDR1 MNHNY, CDR2 SVGAGI (reference sequence). The V segment lost 10 bases and the J segment 4 bases; nucleotides outside the gene matches: 12. In DNA form, the CDR3 reads TGTGCCATTACGGACAGGCGTCAGGGCTATGGCTACACCTTC. Amino acid sequence: CAITDRRQGYGYTF.

The V call is TRBV27, the J call TRBJ1-1, with D tentatively TRBD1 (5 bases). Between the trimmed V and J ends, which lost 7 bases and 1 base, there was a span of 19 bases. The CDR3 length is 16 residues. Germline CDR1 and CDR2: MNHEY and SMNVEV (reference sequence). The CDR3 is CASNRLSGLRNTEAFF. The DNA for the CDR3 is TGTGCCAGCAACCGATTATCAGGGCTAAGGAACACTGAAGCTTTCTTT.

The chain couples TRBV19 to TRBJ2-7; 9 nucleotides line up with TRBD1. The junction had 5 bases not matched to a gene; V was cut back by 3 bases and J by 2 bases. Germline-derived CDR1 and CDR2 are LNHDA and SQIVND (reference sequence). The CDR3 runs 15 residues. The CDR3 reads CASSISTGGPYEQYF. The CDR3 DNA sequence: TGTGCCAGTAGTATCTCGACAGGGGGTCCCTACGAGCAGTACTTC.

This chain links TRBV7-3 with TRBJ2-3, with TRBD2 matching over 14 bases. Germline CDR1 is SGHTA and CDR2 is FQGTGA. The CDR3 loop spans 17 amino acids. V shed 5 bases and J 4 bases; nucleotides not matched to a gene: 8. This chain's CDR3 is CASSAGLAGGGADTQYF. The CDR3 DNA follows: TGTGCCAGCAGCGCAGGACTAGCGGGAGGAGGTGCAGATACGCAGTATTTT.

The CDR3 reads CASSLDLFETQYF. The CDR3 DNA is TGTGCCAGCAGCTTAGATTTGTTTGAGACCCAGTACTTC. V usage is TRBV11-2 and J usage is TRBJ2-5; unclear D gene. Germline CDR1 is SGHAT and CDR2 is FQNNGV. Trimming left V 0 bases short and J 5 bases short, with 7 bases between. This CDR3 has 13 amino acids.

This chain connects TRBV6-1 to TRBJ1-2; D is perhaps TRBD1 (6 bases). The CDR3 is made up of 15 amino acids. V was pared by 2 bases and J by 2 bases, with 12 bases between. Germline CDR1 and CDR2: MNHNS and SASEGT. The CDR3 DNA reads as TGTGCCAGCAGTGAACAGGGAGGACAGAACTATGGCTACACCTTC. Translating it yields CASSEQGGQNYGYTF.

V and J are TRBV4-3 and TRBJ2-7, with 8 bases lining up with TRBD1. After removal of 0 bases from V and 7 bases from J, the junction contained 5 bases not matched to a gene. Per germline, CDR1 LGHNA and CDR2 YSLEER. CDR3 length: 14 amino acids. For the CDR3, the DNA is TGCGCCAGCAGCCAAGAGGCAGGGGGCGAGGAGCAGTACTTC. It encodes CASSQEAGGEEQYF.

The chain is built from TRBV9 and TRBJ1-1; D is perhaps TRBD1 (5 bases). Germline V CDR1 and CDR2: SGDLS, YYNGEE. This CDR3 is built from 15 residues. V shed 4 bases and J shed 1 base, with 14 bases lying between them. DNA for the CDR3: TGTGCCAGCAGCTTTTGGGACCGCCCGAACACTGAAGCTTTCTTT. Its translation: CASSFWDRPNTEAFF.

The rearrangement joins TRBV5-5 to TRBJ2-1; no reliable D call. The CDR3 consists of 15 residues. V dropped 4 bases and J dropped 0 bases, with 11 bases sitting between them. Germline V gives CDR1 SGHKS, CDR2 YYEKEE (reference sequence). CDR3 in amino acids: CASSRSGISYNEQFF. The CDR3 coding sequence is TGTGCCAGCAGCCGGTCGGGCATCTCCTACAATGAGCAGTTCTTC.

In DNA form, the CDR3 reads TGTGCCAGCAGCGACCGACCGGGTGAGCAGTACTTC. Translation gives CASSDRPGEQYF. The chain couples TRBV9 to TRBJ2-7; D not certain. Germline values: CDR1 SGDLS, CDR2 YYNGEE. Trimming left V 3 bases short and J 7 bases short, with 11 bases between. The CDR3 covers 12 residues.

The chain uses TRBV24-1 and TRBJ2-7, with D unresolved. V lost 0 bases, J lost 4 bases, and 0 bases lay in between. This CDR3 comprises 11 residues. In germline, CDR1 is KGHDR, CDR2 SFDVKD. The CDR3 protein is CATSDLYEQYF. In DNA, the CDR3 is TGTGCCACCAGTGATTTGTACGAGCAGTACTTC.

The chain combines TRBV27 with TRBJ1-6; a weak D match, TRBD1 (6 bases). The CDR3 is 19 residues long. The germline gives CDR1 MNHEY, CDR2 SMNVEV (reference sequence). The V gene lost 2 bases and the J gene lost 7 bases, with 24 bases spanning the gap. CDR3 protein: CASSLRGPNGGTLNSPLHF. In DNA form, the CDR3 reads TGTGCCAGCAGTTTAAGAGGTCCAAACGGGGGCACTTTGAATTCACCCCTCCACTTT.

This sequence joins TRBV7-3 and TRBJ1-1, with D perhaps matching TRBD1 (5 bases). Trimming pared 2 bases from V and 7 bases from J, leaving 14 bases between. The V gene's germline CDR1 is SGHTA and CDR2 FQGTGA. CDR3 size: 14 residues. CDR3 sequence: CASSLWGVSGEAFF. Here the CDR3 DNA reads TGTGCCAGCAGCTTATGGGGGGTCAGCGGTGAAGCTTTCTTT.

This clone was recorded only once. The gene calls are TRBV6-5 and TRBJ2-3; 11 nucleotides agree with TRBD2. After removal of 0 bases from V and 5 bases from J, the junction contained 4 bases not matched to a gene. The CDR3 runs 16 residues. The germline CDR1 and CDR2 sequences are MNHEY and SVGAGI. The CDR3 spells CASSYSGLAGGDTQYF. CDR3 bases: TGTGCCAGCAGTTACTCGGGGCTAGCGGGGGGAGATACGCAGTATTTT.

V and J are TRBV2 and TRBJ2-3; D call uncertain. Germline V CDR1 and CDR2: SNHLY, FYNNEI. This CDR3 contains 11 residues. The V end lost 7 bases, the J end lost 8 bases, and 10 bases lay between the germline ends. CDR3 nucleotides: TGTGCCAGCATGTCCGCCGCTACGCAGTATTTT. This gives the protein CASMSAATQYF.

The chain carries TRBV9 and TRBJ2-2; D is ambiguous. Trimming shortened V by 0 bases and J by 5 bases, and 14 bases separated the two germline ends. This CDR3 has 16 amino acids. Germline lookup yields CDR1 SGDLS and CDR2 YYNGEE. The CDR3 reads CASSVEGRFITGELFF. The CDR3 nucleotides are TGTGCCAGCAGCGTAGAGGGTCGGTTCATTACCGGGGAGCTGTTTTTT.

V gene TRBV7-2 combines with J gene TRBJ1-6, with D perhaps matching TRBD1 (6 bases). This CDR3 region has 15 residues. Per the germline V gene, CDR1 is SGHTA and CDR2 is FQGNSA. V lost 5 bases to trimming and J lost 8 bases, with 16 bases between them. The CDR3 loop is CASSLEQGRYSPLHF. CDR3 nucleotide sequence: TGTGCCAGCAGCCTCGAACAGGGCCGATATTCACCCCTCCACTTT.